This T cell receptor beta chain was sequenced in a study of blood T cell repertoires in COVID-19. The method was immunoSEQ multiplex PCR; TCRdb's version includes in-frame clones alone and lacks a portion of them. This table holds approximately 360,000 clones, approximately 90% found once. V lost 4 bases to trimming and J lost 4 bases; unmatched junction nucleotides: 6. The CDR3 extends over 15 amino acids. The germline CDR1 and CDR2 sequences are WSHSY and SAAADI. The chain recombines TRBV10-2 with TRBJ1-3; 8 positions match TRBD1. The sequence derives from a woman in her thirties with acute COVID-19. What was sequenced was PBMCs or T cells enriched from blood (not recorded which). In nucleotides, the CDR3 is TGCGCCAGCAGTGGATCCAGGGGGCCCGGAAACACCATATATTTT. This gives the protein CASSGSRGPGNTIYF.